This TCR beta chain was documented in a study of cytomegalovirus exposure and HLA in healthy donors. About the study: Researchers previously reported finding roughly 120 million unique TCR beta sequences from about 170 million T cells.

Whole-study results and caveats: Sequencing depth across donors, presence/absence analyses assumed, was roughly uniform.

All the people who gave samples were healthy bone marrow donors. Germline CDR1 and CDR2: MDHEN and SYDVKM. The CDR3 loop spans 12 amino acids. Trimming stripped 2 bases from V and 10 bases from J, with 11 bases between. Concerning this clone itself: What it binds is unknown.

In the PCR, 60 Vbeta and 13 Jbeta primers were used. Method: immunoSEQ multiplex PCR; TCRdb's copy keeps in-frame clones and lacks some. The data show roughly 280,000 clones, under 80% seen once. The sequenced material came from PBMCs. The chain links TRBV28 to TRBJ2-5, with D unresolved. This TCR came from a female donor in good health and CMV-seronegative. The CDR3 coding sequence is TGTGCCAGCAGTTTACCGTTCTCGGTCCAGTACTTC. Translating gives CASSLPFSVQYF.